This section outlines one TCR beta chain sequence together with its context. Its antigen is still unknown. No base quality information exists; no much larger clone differs at one position. Roughly 2 micrograms of genomic DNA were extracted from cryopreserved PBMCs for TCR beta library preparation. Longitudinal blood samples from CLL patients on ibrutinib monotherapy were analyzed using high-throughput TCR beta sequencing. The patients were enrolled in a single-center, open-label phase 2 trial of ibrutinib monotherapy. The CDR1 and CDR2 encoded by the germline V gene are MNHEY and SVGAGI. The CDR3 contains 13 residues, cysteine and phenylalanine counted. This entry keeps only the CDR3 DNA: 39 bases, framed from base 1. Cut back by 8 bases and 1 base, the V and J ends lie 11 bases apart. The record originates from a study of cytotoxic CD8 clonotypes in ibrutinib-treated CLL listed by TCRdb under 2021. Study-wide context: The cohort was composed of about 10 relapsed/refractory and about 15 treatment-naive patients; IGHV unmutated status was identified in 17 to 18 patients. Partial responses were observed in about 24 patients and complete responses in 2; after a median follow-up of 68 months, remission was maintained in 14 patients and progression was observed in about twelve. Response samples were taken after a median of roughly a year on treatment, ranging from roughly 6 to 36 months. Samples averaged 255,043 productive templates and more than 85,000 productive rearrangements. Of the roughly 90 people in the trial, approximately 28 had longitudinal samples available. Cryopreserved peripheral blood mononuclear cells were obtained prior to treatment, at the time of response, and at either disease progression or sustained remission. Patients were still on ibrutinib when every remission and progressive disease sample was collected.

Paper-wide results and their limitations: Clonality rose at ibrutinib response, remained stable during sustained remission, and dropped back toward baseline at progression. Baseline clonality exceeded that of age-matched healthy donors and correlated strongly with circulating CD8+ T-cell counts. Public clonotypes were rare and either shrank or stayed stable during treatment, and the rise in clonality at ibrutinib response reflected expansion of private clonotypes. Lymph node repertoires were not examined, and the timing of sampling was not matched between patients in sustained remission and those whose disease progressed.

Each clonotype received, on average, approximately 9.9x coverage in deep resolution sequencing performed on a MiSeq, where the target depth lay between 1 in 1 million and 1 in 200,000 T cells. TCR beta libraries were generated with the immunoSEQ hsTCRB Kit. From the authors' description of their analysis: Data were analyzed with ImmunoSEQ Data Assistant and ImmunoSEQ Analyzer, with V, D and J genes assigned per IMGT definitions. Clonality, which ranges from 0 to 1, was calculated as one minus the normalized Shannon entropy of productive rearrangement frequencies. Only overrepresented clonotypes making up at least 0.05% of the repertoire of each patient were included in the public clonotype analysis. Repertoires from about a dozen age-matched healthy donors in immuneACCESS were used as clonality controls. TCRdb retrieved this table from immuneACCESS and kept in-frame rearrangements only. Not all clones are present; in checked studies, unresolved V genes account for under half, and no reason is known for the remainder. For V, J and clone size, that table is used; D and trimming come from the DNA. The sample table holds roughly 330,000 clones, of which 67% were seen once. Approximately 6% of the sample is held by the ten biggest clonotypes.

Rearrangement joined TRBV6-5 to TRBJ1-2, with TRBD1 perhaps the D gene, on 5 matching bases. The sequence was collected from a human donor with chronic lymphocytic leukemia. Material: PBMCs, obtained after 36 months of ibrutinib treatment. The CDR3 reads as follows: CASEAGSNYGYTF. The DNA reads TGTGCCAGCGAGGCAGGGAGTAACTATGGCTACACCTTC.